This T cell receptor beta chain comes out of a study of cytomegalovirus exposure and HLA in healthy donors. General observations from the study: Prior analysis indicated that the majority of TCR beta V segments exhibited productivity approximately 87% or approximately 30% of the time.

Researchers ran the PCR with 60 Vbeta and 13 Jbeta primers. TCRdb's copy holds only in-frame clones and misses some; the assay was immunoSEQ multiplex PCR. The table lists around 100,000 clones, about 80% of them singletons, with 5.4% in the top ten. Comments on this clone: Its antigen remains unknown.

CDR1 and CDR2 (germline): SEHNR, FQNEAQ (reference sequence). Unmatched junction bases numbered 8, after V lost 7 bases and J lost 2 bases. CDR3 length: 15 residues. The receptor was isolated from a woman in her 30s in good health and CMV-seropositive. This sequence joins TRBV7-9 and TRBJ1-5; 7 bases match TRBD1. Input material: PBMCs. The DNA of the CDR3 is TGTGCCAGCACTATAACAGGGGAGGGCAATCAGCCCCAGCATTTT. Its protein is CASTITGEGNQPQHF.